This T cell receptor (beta chain) was identified in a study of T cell responses to AZD1222 COVID-19 vaccine. TCRdb keeps only in-frame clones here, not all; method: immunoSEQ multiplex PCR. This sample carries approximately 110,000 clones, around 87% of them seen once, and the ten largest clones take approximately 1.2%. Points from the study as a whole: Seropositive at baseline were only 5 to 7 AZD1222 recipients. Nearly half of the spike-specific TCRs reportedly recognize variant regions that carry no mutations.

For this clone: The antigen is unknown.

The sequenced sample was peripheral blood, obtained on day 0 of AZD1222 vaccination. The source is an adult in good health.

CDR3 sequence reads: CASSHITGGLNSPLHF. CDR3 DNA: TGCGCCAGCAGCCACATCACAGGGGGATTGAATTCACCCCTCCACTTT. The chain joins TRBV4-1 to TRBJ1-6, with 8 bases aligning to TRBD1. Trimming removed 3 bases from V and 7 bases from J; junction bases left unmatched: 8. Germline CDR1 and CDR2: MGHRA and YSYEKL. The CDR3 spans 16 residues.